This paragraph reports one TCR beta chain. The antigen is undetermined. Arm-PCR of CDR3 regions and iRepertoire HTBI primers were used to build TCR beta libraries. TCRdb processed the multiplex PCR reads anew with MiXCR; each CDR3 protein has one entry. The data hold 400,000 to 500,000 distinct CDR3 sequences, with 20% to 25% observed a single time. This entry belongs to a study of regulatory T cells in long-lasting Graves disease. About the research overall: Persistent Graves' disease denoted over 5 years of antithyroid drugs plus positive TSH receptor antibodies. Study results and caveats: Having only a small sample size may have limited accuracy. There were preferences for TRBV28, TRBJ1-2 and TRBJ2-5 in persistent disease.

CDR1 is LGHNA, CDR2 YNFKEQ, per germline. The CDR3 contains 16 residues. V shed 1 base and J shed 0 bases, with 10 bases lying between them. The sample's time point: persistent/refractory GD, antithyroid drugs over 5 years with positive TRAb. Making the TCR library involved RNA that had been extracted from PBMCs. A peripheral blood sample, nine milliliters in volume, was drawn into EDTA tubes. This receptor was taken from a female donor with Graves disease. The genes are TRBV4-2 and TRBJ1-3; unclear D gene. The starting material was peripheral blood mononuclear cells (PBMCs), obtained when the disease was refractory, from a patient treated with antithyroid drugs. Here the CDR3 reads CASSQVIRGSGNTIYF. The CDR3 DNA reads TGTGCCAGCAGCCAAGTGATTAGAGGCTCTGGAAACACCATATATTTT.